This T cell receptor (beta chain) originates from a study of T cells after yellow fever vaccination. Whole-study findings and limits: Of the clonotypes, a small share occurred in both CD4 and CD8 compartments. Subsequent booster samples again held most clones from primary vaccination (less than 98% CD4, about 85% CD8).

In making TCR cDNA, 5'RACE template switching added a universal primer site and UMIs to it. One entry per CDR3 protein, called by TCRdb with MiXCR from the 5' RACE reads. The sample holds a few hundred thousand distinct CDR3 sequences, under 20% seen once. Germline V lookup: CDR1 DFQATT, CDR2 SNEGSKA (reference sequence). V lost 0 bases, J lost 7 bases, and 9 bases stayed unmatched. The CDR3 length is 16 residues. Comment on this clonotype: What it binds is not known.

This chain links TRBV20-1 with TRBJ2-3; 11 bases are shared with TRBD2. The TCR originated in a man between 18 and 35 years old who received the YFV17D yellow fever vaccine. Material: PBMCs, obtained before the yellow fever booster vaccination. The CDR3 spells CSARDWTSGFSNTQYF. For the CDR3, the DNA is TGCAGTGCTAGAGACTGGACTAGCGGGTTTTCAAATACGCAGTATTTT.